The 20 T cell receptor beta chains listed next were all sequenced from one sample in a study of shared clonotypes between healthy human individuals. The assay was immunoSEQ multiplex PCR, and TCRdb's table has in-frame clones only and misses some. In the table there are some 510,000 clones, approximately 85% of which are singletons. Sequenced input: PBMCs. These TCRs come from a woman aged 40 to 50 in good health. Some clones in this sample may be carry-over from other donors' samples.

The sample holds a few counts of this clone. The genes are TRBV6-4 and TRBJ2-3, with D unresolved. The germline gives CDR1 MRHNA, CDR2 SNTAGT. CDR3 length: 15 residues. The V end was cut by 0 bases, the J end by 0 bases, with 7 bases between. The CDR3 nucleotides are TGTGCCAGCAGTGACTCGGCGTTTAGCACAGATACGCAGTATTTT. Residues: CASSDSAFSTDTQYF.

The chain couples TRBV7-9 to TRBJ1-1, with D perhaps TRBD1 (5 bases). V lost 4 bases, J lost 4 bases, and 10 bases lay in between. Germline CDR1 and CDR2: SEHNR and FQNEAQ (reference sequence). The CDR3 runs 13 residues. The CDR3 spells CASSYSTGTEAFF. The CDR3, as DNA: TGTGCCAGCAGCTATTCTACAGGCACTGAAGCTTTCTTT.

This chain uses TRBV6-1 with TRBJ2-7; either TRBD1 or TRBD2 may supply D (5 bases each). Trimming pared 10 bases from V and 2 bases from J, leaving 12 bases between. Germline-derived CDR1 and CDR2 are MNHNS and SASEGT. This CDR3 region has 12 residues. CDR3: CATRGAPYEQYF. In DNA, the CDR3 is TGTGCCACCCGAGGGGCCCCCTACGAGCAGTACTTC.

The chain links TRBV11-3 to TRBJ1-3, with 7 bases that match TRBD1. V was pared by 5 bases and J by 4 bases, with 2 bases of the junction left unmatched. Germline V gives CDR1 SGHNT, CDR2 YENEEA. The CDR3 contains 13 residues. The CDR3 protein is CASSPDRGNTIYF. CDR3 bases: TGTGCCAGCAGCCCGGACAGGGGAAACACCATATATTTT.

The genes are TRBV4-1 and TRBJ2-1; 11 positions agree with TRBD2. Germline V lookup: CDR1 MGHRA, CDR2 YSYEKL. CDR3 length equals 15 residues. J lost 5 bases, V lost 3 bases, and 3 bases had no gene match. The CDR3 coding sequence is TGCGCCAGCAGCCAGCCTAGCGGGAGGAACAATGAGCAGTTCTTC. Translating it yields CASSQPSGRNNEQFF.

The chain recombines TRBV6-6 with TRBJ1-4, with TRBD1 matching over 8 bases. The V gene end was trimmed by 5 bases and the J gene end by 8 bases; junction bases not matched to a gene: 13. Germline CDR1 is MNHNY and CDR2 is SVGAGI (reference sequence). CDR3 length: 16 amino acids. The CDR3 loop reads CASSNYPGQVTEKLFF. The CDR3 DNA reads TGTGCCAGCAGTAACTACCCGGGACAGGTCACCGAAAAACTGTTTTTT.

The chain carries TRBV6-1 and TRBJ2-7, with TRBD2 as a possible D gene (6 bases). Trimming pared 10 bases from V and 1 base from J, leaving 17 bases between. CDR1 and CDR2 (germline): MNHNS, SASEGT. The length of the CDR3 is 14 residues. The CDR3 region is CATQDYRDSYEQYF. For the CDR3, the DNA is TGTGCCACCCAGGACTATCGAGATTCCTACGAGCAGTACTTC.

CDR3 nucleotide sequence: TGCGCCAGCAGCCCGGCTCGGTACGAGCAGTACTTC. This codes for CASSPARYEQYF. This chain joins TRBV5-1 and TRBJ2-7; D not certain. The V end was cut by 4 bases, the J end by 4 bases, with 9 bases between. Germline loops: CDR1 SGHRS, CDR2 YFSETQ. The CDR3 is 12 amino acids.

Worth noting for this clone: Different DNA sequences within this sample yield the same CDR3. The J gene is TRBJ2-1, the V gene TRBV5-8, with TRBD2 as a possible D gene (5 bases). This CDR3 region has 15 residues. Looked up from germline, CDR1 is SGHTS and CDR2 is YDEGEE. The ends were cut back, 0 bases at V and 0 bases at J, with 7 bases in the middle. CDR3 sequence reads: CASSLAGSSYNEQFF. In nucleotides, the CDR3 is TGTGCCAGCAGCTTGGCGGGGAGCTCCTACAATGAGCAGTTCTTC.

The rearrangement links TRBV7-6 to TRBJ2-1; D tentatively reads TRBD1 or TRBD2 (6 bases each). Germline V gene sequence: CDR1 SGHVS, CDR2 FNYEAQ. V dropped 6 bases and J dropped 6 bases, with 12 bases sitting between them. The CDR3 runs 13 residues. CDR3 sequence reads: CASSPGGGNEQFF. As DNA, the CDR3 is TGTGCCAGCAGTCCCGGAGGGGGCAATGAGCAGTTCTTC. Combining the CDR3 with reference TRBV7-6 and TRBJ2-1 gives the whole variable domain GAGVSQSPRYKVTKRGQDVALRCDPISGHVSLYWYRQALGQGPEFLTYFNYEAQQDKSGLPNDRFSAERPEGSISTLTIQRTEQRDSAMYRCASSPGGGNEQFFGPGTRLTVL.

The chain has TRBV7-2 and TRBJ2-7; 13 bases fit TRBD2. This CDR3 is built from 15 residues. V lost 7 bases and J lost 2; bases outside the gene matches: 5. Germline CDR1 is SGHTA and CDR2 is FQGNSA. The CDR3 DNA reads TGTGCCAGCACCCGACTAGCGGGAGGTACCTACGAGCAGTACTTC. It translates to CASTRLAGGTYEQYF.

On this clone itself: Other DNA variants within this sample encode the same CDR3. The V and J genes are TRBV2 and TRBJ2-7; D may be TRBD1 (5 bases). Trimming took off 9 bases at V and 3 bases at J, with 12 bases between the two ends. The germline V gene encodes CDR1 SNHLY and CDR2 FYNNEI. The CDR3 is 12 amino acids. CDR3 sequence: CASSSQGYEQYF. CDR3 sequence (DNA): TGTGCCAGTAGTTCTCAGGGCTACGAGCAGTACTTC.

The V gene is TRBV11-3, the J gene TRBJ2-1; the match to TRBD1 covers 7 bases. This CDR3 is 15 amino acids long. The germline V gene has CDR1 SGHNT and CDR2 YENEEA. Germline trimming cut 1 base from V and 5 bases from J; bases unmatched to any gene: 5. The CDR3 loop reads CASSLGQGGNNEQFF. CDR3 coding DNA: TGTGCCAGCAGCTTAGGACAGGGTGGCAACAATGAGCAGTTCTTC.

The rearrangement joins TRBV5-6 to TRBJ1-4; 9 bases map to TRBD1. CDR1 and CDR2 (germline): SGHDT, YYEEEE. V was clipped by 0 bases and J by 3 bases; unmatched bases: 0. The CDR3 extends over 15 amino acids. CDR3 loop: CASSLGQGANEKLFF. The CDR3 nucleotides read TGTGCCAGCAGCTTGGGACAGGGGGCTAATGAAAAACTGTTTTTT.

V usage is TRBV13 and J usage is TRBJ2-7, with 8 bases matching TRBD1. With 5 bases clipped from V and 5 bases from J, the junction kept 8 bases outside the gene matches. The germline gives CDR1 PRHDT, CDR2 FYEKMQ (reference sequence). CDR3 size: 14 residues. In DNA form, the CDR3 reads TGTGCCAGCAGCCGGGGCAGGGGGCTGAACGAGCAGTACTTC. Protein product: CASSRGRGLNEQYF.

The chain carries TRBV6-5 and TRBJ2-3, with D tentatively TRBD1 (5 bases). The CDR3 consists of 15 residues. The V gene's germline CDR1 is MNHEY and CDR2 SVGAGI. V was clipped by 6 bases and J by 0 bases, with 13 bases between them. CDR3 loop: CASSRQSISTDTQYF. DNA of the CDR3: TGTGCCAGCAGCAGACAGAGCATTAGCACAGATACGCAGTATTTT.

Of note for this clone: Other DNA sequences within the sample encode an identical CDR3. The V gene is TRBV11-2, the J gene TRBJ2-7, with a possible D match to TRBD1 (6 bases). CDR1 is SGHAT and CDR2 is FQNNGV in the germline V gene. The CDR3 contains 14 residues. Trimming shortened V by 1 base and J by 4 bases, and 11 bases separated the two germline ends. CDR3 nucleotide sequence: TGTGCCAGCAGCTTAGCAGGGGCGCGGTACGAGCAGTACTTC. This encodes CASSLAGARYEQYF.

The chain links TRBV7-8 to TRBJ1-5; D is possibly TRBD1 (5 bases). V lost 5 bases, J lost 2 bases, and 16 bases lay in between. The CDR3 runs to 16 residues. Per the germline V gene, CDR1 is SGHVS and CDR2 is FQNEAQ. The CDR3 region has the DNA TGTGCCAGCAGCCCTGGGACTTCCAGGGGCAATCAGCCCCAGCATTTT. Its protein is CASSPGTSRGNQPQHF.

The V gene is TRBV6-5, the J gene TRBJ1-2; TRBD1 is a possible D gene (6 bases). This CDR3 is built from 13 residues. Trimming removed 7 bases from V and 7 bases from J, with 16 bases in between. Looked up from germline, CDR1 is MNHEY and CDR2 is SVGAGI. The CDR3 sequence: CASKSTGSGGYTF. The CDR3 DNA follows: TGTGCCAGCAAATCGACAGGCTCGGGTGGCTACACCTTC.

This rearrangement joins TRBV4-1 to TRBJ2-3, with D perhaps TRBD1 (6 bases). This CDR3 has 15 amino acids. Germline CDR1 and CDR2: MGHRA and YSYEKL. V lost 6 bases and J 2 bases, leaving 15 bases between the germline ends. CDR3 in DNA: TGCGCCAGCAGTCTCAGGGGTTTCCCCACAGATACGCAGTATTTT. Translating it yields CASSLRGFPTDTQYF.